These 20 T cell receptor beta chains share one sample of origin, sequenced in a study of beta chain features in type 1 diabetes. General study points: Moderately but significantly shorter TCRB CDR3s were found in Type 1 diabetes patients in all four CD4+ subsets.

TCRB transcripts that were expressed got sequenced, as all of the isolated RNA had been reverse transcribed. Sequencing used immunoSEQ multiplex PCR; TCRdb keeps in-frame clones, though not all of them. This repertoire shows over 650,000 clones, over 12% found once; its top ten account for 0.035% to 0.045%. Their recognized antigens are unknown. Sequencing input: naive CD4+ T cells from blood. The receptors originated from a man between 18 and 35 years old with type 1 diabetes.

This clone was observed a handful of times. The chain uses TRBV18 and TRBJ1-4; TRBD1 agrees at 12 bases. With V trimmed by 3 bases and J by 7 bases, 9 bases remained unmatched. CDR3 length: 17 amino acids. Germline-derived CDR1 and CDR2 are KGHSH and LQKENI. The CDR3 region has the DNA TGTGCCAGCTCACCTCCGGGACAGGGGGCCAAAGGTGAAAAACTGTTTTTT. Protein sequence: CASSPPGQGAKGEKLFF.

The chain uses TRBV20-1 and TRBJ1-1, with 7 bases that match TRBD1. The CDR3 spans 11 residues. V lost 6 bases, J lost 4 bases, and 2 bases stayed unmatched. Per the germline V gene, CDR1 is DFQATT and CDR2 is SNEGSKA (reference sequence). Written as DNA, the CDR3 is TGCAGTGCAGACAGGGTCACTGAAGCTTTCTTT. Translating gives CSADRVTEAFF.

The rearrangement uses TRBV7-2 and TRBJ2-1; tentatively, D is TRBD1 or TRBD2 (5 bases each). The germline gives CDR1 SGHTA, CDR2 FQGNSA. Trimming took 3 bases from V and 5 from J, leaving 17 bases between them. The CDR3 totals 16 residues. CDR3 DNA: TGTGCCAGCAGCTTTGAGGGGTCCCCTCCGAACAATGAGCAGTTCTTC. Translation: CASSFEGSPPNNEQFF.

In its sample, this clone was seen a few times. The rearrangement links TRBV11-2 to TRBJ2-2; a weak D match, TRBD1 (6 bases). This CDR3 spans 14 amino acids. V was pared by 1 base and J by 5 bases, with 8 bases between. Germline CDR1 SGHAT, CDR2 FQNNGV. As DNA, the CDR3 is TGTGCCAGCAGCTTAGTAGACAGGACCGGGGAGCTGTTTTTT. As protein: CASSLVDRTGELFF. The full variable domain, in which reference TRBV11-2 and TRBJ2-2 provide the parts outside the CDR3, is EAGVAQSPRYKIIEKRQSVAFWCNPISGHATLYWYQQILGQGPKLLIQFQNNGVVDDSQLPKDRFSAERLKGVDSTLKIQPAKLEDSAVYLCASSLVDRTGELFFGEGSRLTVL.

Details on this clone: Other DNA sequences in the sample encode the same CDR3. The genes are TRBV30 and TRBJ2-5; D is tentatively TRBD1 or TRBD2 (5 bases each). Germline CDR1 and CDR2: GTSNPN and SVGIG (reference sequence). CDR3 size: 11 residues. The V and J ends lost 4 bases and 5 bases respectively, with 8 bases between them. CDR3 DNA: TGTGCCTGGACGGGGCTGGAGACCCAGTACTTC. This sequence encodes CAWTGLETQYF.

As to this clone: The same CDR3 is also encoded by other DNA sequences in this sample. The J gene is TRBJ2-3, the V gene TRBV29-1; D call uncertain. Per germline, CDR1 SQVTM and CDR2 ANQGSEA. This CDR3 comprises 12 residues. Trimming cost V 0 bases and J 5 bases, with 6 bases left between them. The CDR3 loop reads CSVEEAGDTQYF. The CDR3 nucleotides read TGCAGCGTTGAAGAGGCAGGAGATACGCAGTATTTT.

The chain recombines TRBV4-1 with TRBJ1-1; tentative D call: TRBD1 (5 bases). The CDR3 consists of 18 residues. Germline loops: CDR1 MGHRA, CDR2 YSYEKL. Trimming removed 0 bases from V and 1 base from J, with 18 bases in between. CDR3 DNA: TGCGCCAGCAGCCAAGATCGGTGGGTAAGGGGATCGAACACTGAAGCTTTCTTT. As protein: CASSQDRWVRGSNTEAFF.

This clone was observed a few times. The J gene is TRBJ2-5, the V gene TRBV29-1; the D gene is possibly TRBD1 (6 bases). Trimming cost V 3 bases and J 2 bases, with 10 bases left between them. CDR1 and CDR2 from the germline V gene are SQVTM and ANQGSEA. The CDR3 runs to 13 residues. Here the CDR3 DNA reads TGCAGCGTTGACAGGACAGATCAAGAGACCCAGTACTTC. Its protein product is CSVDRTDQETQYF.

The rearrangement uses TRBV18 and TRBJ2-5; D remains ambiguous. Germline V gene lookup returns CDR1 KGHSH and CDR2 LQKENI. Trimming removed 2 bases at V and 2 bases at J, with 6 bases between. CDR3 size: 13 residues. The CDR3 is CASSPGKQETQYF. Here the CDR3 DNA reads TGTGCCAGCTCACCAGGGAAACAAGAGACCCAGTACTTC.

Comments on this clone: Other DNA sequences in this sample translate to the same CDR3. The rearrangement uses TRBV7-2 and TRBJ1-1; possible D gene TRBD1, 6 bases. Germline V gene data show CDR1 as SGHTA and CDR2 as FQGNSA. This CDR3 is 14 amino acids long. The V gene lost 0 bases and the J gene lost 5 bases, with 10 bases spanning the gap. The CDR3 is CASSLAQGRTEAFF. The CDR3 DNA reads as TGTGCCAGCAGCTTAGCGCAGGGGAGGACTGAAGCTTTCTTT.

The chain joins TRBV13 to TRBJ2-7; 9 nucleotides align to TRBD1. V shed 0 bases, J shed 0 bases, and the junction held 6 bases outside the gene matches. CDR3 length equals 17 residues. Germline lookup yields CDR1 PRHDT and CDR2 FYEKMQ (reference sequence). In DNA form, the CDR3 reads TGTGCCAGCAGCTTAGGACAGGGGGCACCACACTCCTACGAGCAGTACTTC. Its protein is CASSLGQGAPHSYEQYF.

The genes are TRBV7-6 and TRBJ2-1; 12 bases match TRBD1. The CDR3 totals 16 residues. CDR1 SGHVS and CDR2 FNYEAQ come from the germline V gene. Losses at the gene ends were 0 bases for V and 9 bases for J; bases not matched to a gene: 6. The CDR3 spells CASSLAQGQGAGEQFF. The CDR3 DNA follows: TGTGCCAGCAGCTTAGCGCAGGGACAGGGGGCCGGTGAGCAGTTCTTC.

This clone was counted between two and nine times. The rearrangement joins TRBV9 to TRBJ2-1; D is possibly TRBD1 or TRBD2 (6 bases each). The germline CDR1 and CDR2 sequences are SGDLS and YYNGEE. The CDR3 is 15 residues long. Trimming took 4 bases from V and 3 from J, leaving 14 bases between them. The CDR3 here is CASSSEGGGYNEQFF. DNA for the CDR3: TGTGCCAGCAGCTCCGAGGGGGGTGGCTACAATGAGCAGTTCTTC.

V usage is TRBV27 and J usage is TRBJ2-1, with TRBD1 identical over 10 bases. This CDR3 comprises 16 residues. CDR1 is MNHEY and CDR2 is SMNVEV in the germline V gene (reference sequence). The J segment lost 8 bases and the V segment lost 5 bases, leaving 12 bases of the junction unmatched. The CDR3 sequence is CASSDVRDRGTYEQFF. CDR3 DNA sequence: TGTGCCAGCAGTGACGTGAGGGACAGGGGTACGTATGAGCAGTTCTTC.

This chain connects TRBV25-1 to TRBJ1-2; D may be TRBD1 (5 bases). The ends were cut back, 0 bases at V and 6 bases at J, with 20 bases in the middle. In germline, CDR1 is MGHDK, CDR2 SYGVNS. The CDR3 contains 17 residues. In DNA, the CDR3 is TGTGCCAGCAGTGAATACGGAGGAGGGGCCACCAGTCATGGCTACACCTTC. This codes for CASSEYGGGATSHGYTF.

In this sample, this clone turned up a few times. The gene calls are TRBV30 and TRBJ1-1, with D uncertain. V gave up 2 bases and J gave up 1 base, with 14 bases separating them. CDR3 length: 15 residues. CDR1 GTSNPN and CDR2 SVGIG come from the germline V gene (reference sequence). CDR3 sequence (DNA): TGTGCCTGGAGTAACCCAAGAGGAGGGAACACTGAAGCTTTCTTT. Translated: CAWSNPRGGNTEAFF.

The chain employs TRBV15 and TRBJ2-7; D gene unclear. The CDR3 has 14 residues. Looked up from germline, CDR1 is LNHNV and CDR2 is YYDKDF (reference sequence). V was clipped by 3 bases and J by 1 base, with 10 bases between them. This chain's CDR3 is CATSSVGGSYEQYF. The DNA for the CDR3 is TGTGCCACCAGCAGTGTGGGCGGTTCCTACGAGCAGTACTTC.

The table lists this clone with a few counts. This sequence joins TRBV6-5 and TRBJ2-7; TRBD2 matches 8 bases. Germline V lookup: CDR1 MNHEY, CDR2 SVGAGI. Losses at the gene ends were 6 bases for V and 1 base for J; bases not matched to a gene: 8. CDR3 length: 15 residues. The DNA for the CDR3 is TGTGCCAGCAGCCTCACTAGCGGCGTGTCCTACGAGCAGTACTTC. It is translated as CASSLTSGVSYEQYF.

The J gene is TRBJ2-1, the V gene TRBV30, with 10 bases that match TRBD2. The CDR3 sequence is 14 residues long. V lost 3 bases to trimming and J lost 8 bases; unmatched junction nucleotides: 7. Germline-derived CDR1 and CDR2 are GTSNPN and SVGIG (reference sequence). CDR3 residues: CAWRPSGSPHEQFF. The CDR3 DNA reads TGTGCCTGGAGACCTAGCGGGAGTCCCCATGAGCAGTTCTTC.

This clone was observed a few times. The chain is built from TRBV19 and TRBJ2-1; no reliable D call. Trimming shortened V by 6 bases and J by 4 bases, and 10 bases separated the two germline ends. This CDR3 region has 13 residues. CDR1 is LNHDA, CDR2 SQIVND, per germline (reference sequence). CDR3 protein: CASSYGSYNEQFF. Written as DNA, the CDR3 is TGTGCCAGTAGCTATGGATCTTACAATGAGCAGTTCTTC.